The 2 T cell receptor beta chains listed next were all sequenced from one sample in a study of CD8 T cells in Susac syndrome. Reverse transcription used roughly 0.5 to 1 ug RNA and random hexamers. MiXCR, run by TCRdb on the immunoSEQ multiplex PCR reads, gives a single entry per CDR3 protein. The sample lists a few hundred thousand distinct CDR3 sequences, 95% occurring once. Sequencing was performed on CD4+ T cells from PBMCs. Receptor source: a human donor with multiple sclerosis.

The genes are TRBV30 and TRBJ2-3; 9 bases fit TRBD2. The J segment lost 3 bases and the V segment lost 2 bases, leaving 3 bases of the junction unmatched. Germline V gene data show CDR1 as GTSNPN and CDR2 as SVGIG (reference sequence). This CDR3 has 14 residues. DNA of the CDR3: TGTGCCTGGAGTCGGGCGGGAGGGACAGATACGCAGTATTTT. This codes for CAWSRAGGTDTQYF.

The V gene is TRBV20-1, the J gene TRBJ2-5; D assignment may be TRBD1 or TRBD2 (5 bases each). There are 16 residues in the CDR3. V dropped 3 bases and J dropped 7 bases, with 24 bases sitting between them. Germline V gives CDR1 DFQATT, CDR2 SNEGSKA (reference sequence). The CDR3 here is CSASAPGRTSGGTQYF. The CDR3, as DNA: TGCAGTGCTAGCGCGCCGGGACGGACATCGGGTGGGACCCAGTACTTC.